The next 13 T cell receptor beta chains were all read from a single sample in a study of blood T cell repertoires in COVID-19. Produced via immunoSEQ multiplex PCR; TCRdb's table is partial and in-frame only. Here the sample spans 350,000 or so clones, roughly 86% being singletons. The sample consisted of peripheral blood. Receptors were obtained from a woman in her 30s with COVID-19, enrolled during active disease.

This clone occurred once. The chain uses TRBV7-9 and TRBJ2-2; 9 bases are shared with TRBD1. V lost 11 bases to trimming and J lost 0 bases; unmatched junction nucleotides: 4. Germline CDR1 is SEHNR and CDR2 is FQNEAQ (reference sequence). CDR3 length: 14 residues. CDR3 residues: CAGGTGTNTGELFF. The CDR3 DNA reads TGTGCCGGGGGGACAGGGACGAACACCGGGGAGCTGTTTTTT.

The chain carries TRBV5-6 and TRBJ2-2, with D possibly matching TRBD1 (6 bases). The CDR3 has 16 amino acids. Trimming took 4 bases from V and 1 from J, leaving 14 bases between them. Germline values: CDR1 SGHDT, CDR2 YYEEEE. Here the CDR3 reads CASSTPTGLNTGELFF. Here the CDR3 DNA reads TGTGCCAGCAGCACCCCAACAGGGTTGAACACCGGGGAGCTGTTTTTT.

V and J are TRBV5-4 and TRBJ2-2; TRBD1 agrees at 8 bases. The CDR3 sequence is 16 residues long. With V trimmed by 4 bases and J by 3 bases, 8 bases remained unmatched. CDR1 and CDR2 from the germline V gene are SGHNT and YYREEE (reference sequence). The CDR3, as DNA: TGTGCCAGCAGCCGAACAGGGGGTACGGACACCGGGGAGCTGTTTTTT. It codes for CASSRTGGTDTGELFF.

This rearrangement joins TRBV25-1 to TRBJ2-5, with D perhaps TRBD2 (5 bases). V dropped 5 bases and J dropped 0 bases, with 7 bases sitting between them. Germline V gene data show CDR1 as MGHDK and CDR2 as SYGVNS. The CDR3 has 13 residues. CDR3 loop: CASSSGNQETQYF. The CDR3 DNA sequence: TGTGCCAGCAGTTCCGGGAACCAAGAGACCCAGTACTTC.

The rearrangement joins TRBV5-8 to TRBJ2-5; 8 bases are a match to TRBD1. The ends lost 4 bases at V and 5 bases at J; junction bases unmatched: 13. This CDR3 region has 16 residues. Germline values: CDR1 SGHTS, CDR2 YDEGEE. The CDR3: CASSVGQAASRETQYF. CDR3 sequence (DNA): TGTGCCAGCAGCGTGGGACAGGCCGCGTCACGGGAGACCCAGTACTTC.

This clone has just a few counts. The chain combines TRBV5-1 with TRBJ2-2; 7 bases are a match to TRBD1. CDR1 is SGHRS, CDR2 YFSETQ, per germline. The CDR3 runs 15 residues. V lost 4 bases and J lost 7; bases outside the gene matches: 10. CDR3 bases: TGCGCCAGCAGCCCCGACGGGACAGTTGGCGGGGAGCTGTTTTTT. This encodes CASSPDGTVGGELFF.

The chain couples TRBV11-3 to TRBJ2-1; 7 nucleotides agree with TRBD2. The V gene end was trimmed by 4 bases and the J gene end by 7 bases; junction bases not matched to a gene: 7. The CDR3 length is 14 residues. Per germline, CDR1 SGHNT and CDR2 YENEEA. This CDR3 is CASSYRPGGNEQFF. CDR3 nucleotide sequence: TGTGCCAGCAGCTACCGACCGGGAGGTAATGAGCAGTTCTTC.

The chain couples TRBV5-1 to TRBJ1-5, with D possibly TRBD1 on 6 matching bases. The germline gives CDR1 SGHRS, CDR2 YFSETQ. The CDR3 spans 12 residues. The V gene lost 0 bases and the J gene lost 11 bases, with 9 bases spanning the gap. DNA of the CDR3: TGCGCCAGCAGCTTGGATGGGGGCTCCCAGCATTTT. Protein product: CASSLDGGSQHF.

This chain joins TRBV10-3 and TRBJ2-7; 15 bases are shared with TRBD2. Looked up from germline, CDR1 is ENHRY and CDR2 is SYGVKD. V gave up 3 bases and J gave up 5 bases; unmatched junction bases: 5. This CDR3 region has 16 residues. The CDR3 DNA is TGTGCCATCAGTGATGGACTAGCGGGAGGGATCCACGAGCAGTACTTC. It is translated as CAISDGLAGGIHEQYF.

V usage is TRBV30 and J usage is TRBJ1-4; the match to TRBD1 covers 9 bases. The CDR3 has 14 residues. J lost 7 bases, V lost 3 bases, and 6 bases had no gene match. CDR1 is GTSNPN, CDR2 SVGIG, per germline (reference sequence). CDR3 DNA sequence: TGTGCCTGGAGGATACAGGGGGCTTCTGAAAAACTGTTTTTT. Its translation: CAWRIQGASEKLFF.

This chain connects TRBV7-9 to TRBJ2-3, with D unresolved. This CDR3 is 13 amino acids long. CDR1 SEHNR and CDR2 FQNEAQ come from the germline V gene (reference sequence). Trimming removed 2 bases from V and 1 base from J, with 4 bases in between. CDR3 bases: TGTGCCAGCAGCTTACAGGGCACAGATACGCAGTATTTT. It encodes CASSLQGTDTQYF.

V and J are TRBV11-2 and TRBJ2-1; 7 bases match TRBD1. With V trimmed by 6 bases and J by 4 bases, 15 bases remained unmatched. The germline CDR1 and CDR2 sequences are SGHAT and FQNNGV. The CDR3 extends over 17 amino acids. The CDR3 nucleotides read TGTGCCAGCAGATTCAGGGAAGGGGCAGGGGGTTACAATGAGCAGTTCTTC. Its translation is CASRFREGAGGYNEQFF. Full variable domain (missing parts from reference TRBV11-2 and TRBJ2-1): EAGVAQSPRYKIIEKRQSVAFWCNPISGHATLYWYQQILGQGPKLLIQFQNNGVVDDSQLPKDRFSAERLKGVDSTLKIQPAKLEDSAVYLCASRFREGAGGYNEQFFGPGTRLTVL.

The J gene is TRBJ2-7, the V gene TRBV6-6, with 7 bases identical to TRBD1. V lost 0 bases to trimming and J lost 6 bases; unmatched junction nucleotides: 8. Looked up from germline, CDR1 is MNHNY and CDR2 is SVGAGI (reference sequence). This CDR3 has 15 residues. The CDR3 region has the DNA TGTGCCAGCAGTTACTCGAGAGACAGGGCGGCCGAGCAGTACTTC. The encoded protein is CASSYSRDRAAEQYF.